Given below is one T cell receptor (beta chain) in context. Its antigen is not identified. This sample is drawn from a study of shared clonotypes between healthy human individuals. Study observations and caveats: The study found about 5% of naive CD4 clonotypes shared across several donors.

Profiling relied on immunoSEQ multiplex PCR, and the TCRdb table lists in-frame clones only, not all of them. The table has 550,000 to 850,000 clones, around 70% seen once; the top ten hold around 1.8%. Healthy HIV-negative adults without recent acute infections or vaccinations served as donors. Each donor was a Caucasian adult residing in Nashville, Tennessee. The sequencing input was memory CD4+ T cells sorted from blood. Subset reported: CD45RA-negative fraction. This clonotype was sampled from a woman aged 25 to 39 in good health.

CDR3 sequence reads: CASSPSAGYNEQFF. CDR3 bases: TGTGCCAGCTCACCATCGGCGGGATACAATGAGCAGTTCTTC. The chain combines TRBV18 with TRBJ2-1; perhaps TRBD2 as D (6 bases). V shed 2 bases and J shed 4 bases, with 9 bases lying between them. Germline-derived CDR1 and CDR2 are KGHSH and LQKENI. There are 14 residues in the CDR3.